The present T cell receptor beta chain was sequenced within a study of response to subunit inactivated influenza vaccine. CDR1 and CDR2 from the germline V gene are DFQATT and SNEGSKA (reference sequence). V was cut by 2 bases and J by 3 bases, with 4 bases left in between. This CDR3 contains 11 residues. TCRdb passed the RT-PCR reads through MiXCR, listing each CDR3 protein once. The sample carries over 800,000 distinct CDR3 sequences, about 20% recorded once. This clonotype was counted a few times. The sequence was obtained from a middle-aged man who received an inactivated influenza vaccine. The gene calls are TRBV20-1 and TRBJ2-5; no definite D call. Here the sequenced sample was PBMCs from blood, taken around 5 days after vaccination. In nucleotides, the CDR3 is TGCAGTGCTAGACCAAAAGAGACCCAGTACTTC. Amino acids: CSARPKETQYF.